This T cell receptor (beta chain) was sequenced for a study of glioma-infiltrating T cells. In the study overall: Low-grade gliomas were grade II; glioblastomas were grade IV at initial diagnosis. About a million peripheral T cells were targeted at roughly 4.5- to 11-fold coverage.

CDR3 length: 12 residues. Per the germline V gene, CDR1 is MDHEN and CDR2 is SYDVKM. The V end was cut by 2 bases, the J end by 6 bases, with 7 bases between. Using RNA template, CDR3s of TCR alpha and beta were amplified with iRepertoire arm-PCR. TCRdb processed the multiplex PCR reads anew with MiXCR; each CDR3 protein has one entry. The sample lists about 410,000 distinct CDR3 sequences; roughly 41% were seen once. At least ten counts were recorded for this clonotype. The origin of this receptor is a human donor with low-grade glioma or glioblastoma, undergoing nonglioma brain surgery, or in good health (not recorded which). The J gene is TRBJ1-1, the V gene TRBV28; unclear D gene. The sequenced material came from glioma tissue, nonneoplastic brain tissue, or PBMCs (not recorded which). CDR3 nucleotide sequence: TGTGCCAGCAGTTTAGGCGGACCTGAAGCTTTCTTT. Residues: CASSLGGPEAFF.